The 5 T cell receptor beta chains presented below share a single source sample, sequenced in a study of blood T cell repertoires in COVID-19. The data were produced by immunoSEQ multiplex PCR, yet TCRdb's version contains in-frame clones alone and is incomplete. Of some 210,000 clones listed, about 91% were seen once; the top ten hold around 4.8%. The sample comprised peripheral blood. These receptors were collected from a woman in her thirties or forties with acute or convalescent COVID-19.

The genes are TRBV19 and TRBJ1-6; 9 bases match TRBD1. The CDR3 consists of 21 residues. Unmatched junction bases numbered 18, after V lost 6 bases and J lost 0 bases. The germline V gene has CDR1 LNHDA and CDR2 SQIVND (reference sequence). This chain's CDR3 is CASREDGTGSFLSSYNSPLHF. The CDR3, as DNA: TGTGCCAGTAGAGAGGATGGGACAGGGTCTTTCCTCAGCTCCTATAATTCACCCCTCCACTTT.

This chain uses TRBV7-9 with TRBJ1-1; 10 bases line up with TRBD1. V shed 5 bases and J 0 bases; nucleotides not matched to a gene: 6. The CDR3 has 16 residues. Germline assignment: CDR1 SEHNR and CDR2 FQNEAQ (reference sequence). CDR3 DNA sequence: TGTGCCAGCAGCCCCGGGACAGGGGACCTGAACACTGAAGCTTTCTTT. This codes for CASSPGTGDLNTEAFF.

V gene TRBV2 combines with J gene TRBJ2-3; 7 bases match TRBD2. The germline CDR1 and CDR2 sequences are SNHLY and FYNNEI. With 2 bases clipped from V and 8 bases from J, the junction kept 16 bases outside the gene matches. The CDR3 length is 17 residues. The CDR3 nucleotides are TGTGCCAGCAGTGAAATCCCCGCCCACGCGGGGGAGGGTACGCAGTATTTT. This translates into CASSEIPAHAGEGTQYF.

The CDR3 sequence: CASSKELAGGRSQETQYF. DNA for the CDR3: TGTGCCAGCAGCAAAGAGCTAGCGGGCGGGCGTTCTCAAGAGACCCAGTACTTC. V gene TRBV21-1 combines with J gene TRBJ2-5; the table calls TRBD2, which could not be checked here. TRBV21-1 is a listed pseudogene. The CDR3 loop spans 18 amino acids.

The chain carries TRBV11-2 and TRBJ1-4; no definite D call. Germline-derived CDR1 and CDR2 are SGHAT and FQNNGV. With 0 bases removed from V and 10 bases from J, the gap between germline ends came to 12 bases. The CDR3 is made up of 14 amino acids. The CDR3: CASSLDSNTRKLFF. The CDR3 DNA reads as TGTGCCAGCAGCTTAGATTCAAACACCAGAAAACTGTTTTTT.